Listed below are T cell receptor beta chains from one sample, sequenced in a study of cytomegalovirus exposure and HLA in healthy donors. This table comes from immunoSEQ multiplex PCR, and its TCRdb copy is limited to in-frame clones, with some not included. The repertoire includes more than 200,000 clones, about 70% of them detected once, and about 3% sits in the top ten. Sequencing was carried out using PBMCs. All receptors derive from a man aged 35-49 years in good health and CMV-seropositive. The CDR3 runs from the conserved cysteine through the conserved F or W. Each record gives: V gene, CDR3 protein.

>TRBV19
CATARGAMGQGKDTEAFF
>TRBV13
CASSFAGGVNTEAFF
>TRBV7-2
CASSLGSSLYEQFF
>TRBV19
CASSQVCCNQPQHF
>TRBV7-8
CASSLVGGAGETQYF
>TRBV5-1
CASSPGGGETEAFF
>TRBV5-4
CASSFTPEGTQYF
>TRBV2
CATKKELYGYTF
>TRBV5-8
CASSLQGGSSETQYF
>TRBV5-4
CASSLSRDTEAFF
>TRBV7-9
CASSSPVSTSTGELFF
>TRBV9
CASSVGGGSGANVLTF
>TRBV6-6
CASLSGAGGREKLFF
>TRBV13
CASSLGGDAYNEQFF
>TRBV28
CASSLWAPRTGTTYEQYF
>TRBV20-1
CSAGVGYEQYF
>TRBV7-2
CASSGQGVEQFF
>TRBV7-8
CASSSPGTIEQYF
>TRBV2
CASSRQRGSSYEQYF
>TRBV5-1
CASRLRQAGIYGYTF
>TRBV19
CASSIGGEGDQPQHF
>TRBV7-8
CASSFSGGAGDTQYF
>TRBV5-5
CASSRLTGGGGYTF
>TRBV11-2
CASSFRQLHPQFF
>TRBV28
CASSLPWTPYEQYF
>TRBV10-3
CAISESIIAGALSTDTQYF
>TRBV7-2
CASSLEMRGPYEQYF
>TRBV21-1
CASKKDRGFAGELFF
>TRBV5-4
CASSLPGRQETQYF
>TRBV5-8
CASSFRLAGAQETQYF
>TRBV18
CASSPAGGGTNEQYF
>TRBV6-1
CASTRQGAQETQYF
>TRBV7-9
CSSSHDGNQPQHF
>TRBV5-1
CASSLLTGSVTDTQYF
>TRBV9
CASSPRTGAYNEQFF
>TRBV18
CASSPRVDINTGELFF
>TRBV19
CASSMTGGDYNEQFF
>TRBV9
CASRGQGSYEQYF
>TRBV9
CASSVRDSSGNTIYF
>TRBV6-6
CASSLTGPNTGELFF
>TRBV29-1
CSVEGTGGTEAFF
>TRBV7-9
CASSIPSRVVRDTGELFF
>TRBV7-6
CASSRDRGDDEQFF